A selection of T cell receptor beta chains follows, all from one sample in a study of Graves' ophthalmopathy and Graves' hyperthyroidism. TCRdb itself ran the multiplex PCR reads through MiXCR, one entry per CDR3 protein. The profile shows roughly 610,000 distinct CDR3 sequences, 20% to 25% of them singletons. The specimen sequenced was peripheral blood. The receptors derive from a young woman with stable Graves' hyperthyroidism. Some clones in this sample may be carry-over from other donors' samples. CDR3s leave out the opening cysteine and the closing phenylalanine or tryptophan. The order of the fields is J gene, V gene, CDR3 protein.

TRBJ2-2 | TRBV11-2 | ASSQFNTGELF
TRBJ1-5 | TRBV30 | AWSVSREQPQH
TRBJ2-7 | TRBV12-3/TRBV12-4 | ASSPKTSPGEQY
TRBJ2-7 | TRBV7-8 | ASSSQAGAYEQY
TRBJ1-5 | TRBV6-1 | ASSEAGQWGQPQH
TRBJ2-2 | TRBV12-3/TRBV12-4 | ASSPALAVSELF
TRBJ2-5 | TRBV18 | ASSPAQETQY
TRBJ2-7 | TRBV20-1 | SASDNREQY
TRBJ1-3 | TRBV12-3/TRBV12-4 | ASSDRTGNTIY
TRBJ1-5 | TRBV6-1 | ASSGPRFHQPQH
TRBJ2-7 | TRBV28 | ASSFQWGLLEQY
TRBJ1-2 | TRBV24-1 | ATSDLYGYA
TRBJ1-1 | TRBV6-5 | ASSSTGTVNTEAF
TRBJ1-2 | TRBV12-3/TRBV12-4 | ASSIGLIGTTGSCGYT
TRBJ1-1 | TRBV29-1 | SAGQRNTEAF
TRBJ1-5 | TRBV6-4 | ASSQPRGGQPQH
TRBJ2-7 | TRBV6-5 | ASSNPRGMYEQY